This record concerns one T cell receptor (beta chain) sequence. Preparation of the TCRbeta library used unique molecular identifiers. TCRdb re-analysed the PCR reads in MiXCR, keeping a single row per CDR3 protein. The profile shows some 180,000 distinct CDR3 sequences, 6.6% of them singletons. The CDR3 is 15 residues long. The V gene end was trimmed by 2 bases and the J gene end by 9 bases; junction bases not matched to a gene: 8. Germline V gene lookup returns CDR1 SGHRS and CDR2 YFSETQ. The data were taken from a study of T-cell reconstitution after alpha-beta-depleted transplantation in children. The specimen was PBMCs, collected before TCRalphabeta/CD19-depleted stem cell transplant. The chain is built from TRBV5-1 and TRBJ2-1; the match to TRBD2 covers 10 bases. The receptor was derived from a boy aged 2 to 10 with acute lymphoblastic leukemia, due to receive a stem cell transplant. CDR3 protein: CASSLVLAGGREQFF. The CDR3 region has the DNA TGCGCCAGCAGCTTAGTATTAGCGGGGGGACGTGAGCAGTTCTTC.